This TCR beta chain was sequenced for a study of T cells of healthy individuals. This clonotype occurred many times. TCRdb reanalysed the 5' RACE reads using MiXCR and keeps one entry per CDR3 protein. The data hold roughly 87,000 distinct CDR3 sequences, with 15% to 20% observed a single time. This clonotype was sampled from a human donor in good health.

The CDR3 sequence is CSARSSGTSGSVENEQFF. The CDR3 DNA reads TGCAGTGCTAGATCCTCCGGGACTAGCGGGAGTGTGGAAAATGAGCAGTTCTTC. The chain is built from TRBV20-1 and TRBJ2-1, with 14 bases that match TRBD2. Germline CDR1 is DFQATT and CDR2 is SNEGSKA (reference sequence). V gave up 2 bases and J gave up 7 bases; unmatched junction bases: 13. This CDR3 is 18 amino acids long.